The 13 T cell receptor beta chains below all came from one sample that was sequenced in a study of monozygotic twins with inflammatory bowel disease. TCRdb reprocessed the 5' RACE reads and keeps a single row for each CDR3 protein, giving no DNA. The repertoire table contains about 160,000 distinct CDR3 sequences. The sample consisted of blood. These receptors all come from a human donor with ulcerative colitis or Crohn's disease, or a healthy co-twin of an affected twin (not recorded which).

The V and J genes are TRBV7-2 and TRBJ2-3; TCRdb gives TRBD2 as the D gene, but with no DNA this cannot be confirmed. The V gene's germline CDR1 is SGHTA and CDR2 FQGNSA. This CDR3 is built from 14 residues. CDR3 residues: CASTPGTSRDTQYF. The full variable domain, with the rest looked up from reference TRBV7-2 and TRBJ2-3, is GAGVSQSPSNKVTEKGKDVELRCDPISGHTALYWYRQSLGQGLEFLIYFQGNSAPDKSGLPSDRFSAERTGGSVSTLTIQRTQQEDSAVYLCASTPGTSRDTQYFGPGTRLTVL.

Here the CDR3 reads CASSFDSLSTEAFF. The chain recombines TRBV5-1 with TRBJ1-1; TCRdb's D gene call, TRBD1, goes unchecked for lack of DNA. Germline assignment: CDR1 SGHRS and CDR2 YFSETQ. The CDR3 is 14 amino acids.

The rearrangement links TRBV28 to TRBJ1-6; TCRdb returns TRBD1, unconfirmable since there is no DNA. The CDR3 length is 14 residues. CDR1 MDHEN and CDR2 SYDVKM come from the germline V gene. CDR3 region: CASSLMPRDSPLHF.

V usage is TRBV4-2 and J usage is TRBJ2-4; TCRdb picks TRBD1, but there is no DNA to check that call. There are 16 residues in the CDR3. Germline V gene data show CDR1 as LGHNA and CDR2 as YNFKEQ. The CDR3 sequence is CASSQVGQGAAHIQYF.

The gene calls are TRBV5-6 and TRBJ1-2; TCRdb's D call, TRBD1, is unchecked because there is no DNA. The CDR3 runs 14 residues. The V gene's germline CDR1 is SGHDT and CDR2 YYEEEE. The CDR3 is CASNRQGSSYGYTF.

V is TRBV5-4 and J is TRBJ2-1; the D call from TCRdb, TRBD2, cannot be confirmed without DNA. Germline CDR1 is SGHNT and CDR2 is YYREEE (reference sequence). This CDR3 comprises 16 residues. This CDR3 reads CASSYGLTGPYNEQFF.

The genes are TRBV19 and TRBJ1-2; there is no DNA to check the TCRdb D call of TRBD1. Germline CDR1 LNHDA, CDR2 SQIVND (reference sequence). The CDR3 consists of 14 residues. This CDR3 reads CASSENDRLYGYTF.

The gene calls are TRBV3-1 and TRBJ2-3; TCRdb gives TRBD2 as the D gene, but with no DNA this cannot be confirmed. This CDR3 spans 14 amino acids. Germline V lookup: CDR1 LGHDT, CDR2 YNNKEL (reference sequence). CDR3 loop: CASSQDAAGSTQYF.

The chain employs TRBV7-6 and TRBJ2-7. Germline V gives CDR1 SGHVS, CDR2 FNYEAQ. This CDR3 has 12 residues. The CDR3: CASSPEYYEQYF.

V is TRBV28 and J is TRBJ2-7; TCRdb indicates TRBD2, and absent DNA this call remains unverified. Germline-derived CDR1 and CDR2 are MDHEN and SYDVKM. This CDR3 comprises 13 residues. Here the CDR3 reads CASSISGGPQQYF.

The rearrangement links TRBV4-3 to TRBJ2-5; TCRdb selects TRBD1, and the lack of DNA leaves this call unchecked. CDR1 is LGHNA, CDR2 YSLEER, per germline. The CDR3 runs to 14 residues. CDR3 amino acids: CASSQLDRGGTQYF.

The rearrangement links TRBV28 to TRBJ1-3. In germline, CDR1 is MDHEN, CDR2 SYDVKM. This CDR3 has 15 residues. The CDR3 sequence: CASSPTRGSGNTIYF.

This chain uses TRBV6-5 with TRBJ2-1; the TCRdb D gene call, TRBD2, has no DNA to confirm it. The germline CDR1 and CDR2 sequences are MNHEY and SVGAGI. The CDR3 runs to 16 residues. The chain's CDR3 is CASSFRSASDYNEQFF.